This TCR beta chain was captured by sequencing in a study of T cells in Graves' hyperthyroidism and ophthalmopathy. Stable Graves' hyperthyroidism denoted no ophthalmopathy progression over 18 months. The TCR beta CDR3 regions underwent amplification using RNA transcripts as the source. RT-PCR in the first round (using the HTBI primer set) targeted the TCR CDR3. MiXCR, run by TCRdb on the multiplex PCR reads, gives a single entry per CDR3 protein. There are 200,000 to 250,000 distinct CDR3 sequences in the sample; 17% occur only once, and about half lies in the top ten. From germline, CDR1 is LNHDA and CDR2 SQIVND (reference sequence). The CDR3 runs to 20 residues. The junction had 24 bases not matched to a gene; V was cut back by 7 bases and J by 5 bases.

J is TRBJ2-5 and V is TRBV19; 11 bases match TRBD2. The sequencing input was blood. This receptor was taken from a woman between 50 and 59 years old with Graves' hyperthyroidism. The CDR3 here is CASIRVKGLAAMALVETQYF. CDR3 DNA sequence: TGTGCCAGTATCAGGGTGAAGGGACTAGCGGCAATGGCTTTGGTTGAGACCCAGTACTTC.